This entry lists 20 T cell receptor beta chains sequenced from one sample in a study of a mutant IDH1 vaccine in newly diagnosed glioma. Stated time point: week 23, last vaccination. The study gave 300 ug of mutant IDH1 20-mer peptide per vaccine dose, with topical imiquimod. These receptors' antigens are unknown. TCRdb keeps only in-frame clones here, not all; method: immunoSEQ multiplex PCR. The table lists 38,000 or so clones, around 81% of them singletons, with over 4.5% in the top ten. The material sequenced was PBMCs, taken from a glioma patient whose treatment included an IDH1 peptide vaccine. The receptor set was obtained from a man aged 35-49 years with glioma.

This chain joins TRBV9 and TRBJ2-3; 7 positions agree with TRBD1. CDR1 and CDR2 from the germline V gene are SGDLS and YYNGEE. The CDR3 totals 15 residues. Germline trimming cut 0 bases from V and 0 bases from J; bases unmatched to any gene: 1. The CDR3 nucleotides are TGTGCCAGCAGCGTAGTGGGACAGAGCACAGATACGCAGTATTTT. Amino acid sequence: CASSVVGQSTDTQYF. The full variable domain, its missing parts supplied by reference TRBV9 and TRBJ2-3, is DSGVTQTPKHLITATGQRVTLRCSPRSGDLSVYWYQQSLDQGLQFLIQYYNGEERAKGNILERFSAQQFPDLHSELNLSSLELGDSALYFCASSVVGQSTDTQYFGPGTRLTVL.

The chain carries TRBV6-5 and TRBJ1-4; TRBD1 matches 7 bases. Germline CDR1 reads MNHEY; CDR2 reads SVGAGI. The ends lost 2 bases at V and 10 bases at J; junction bases unmatched: 10. The CDR3 consists of 15 residues. As DNA, the CDR3 is TGTGCCAGCAGTTACAGGGGGCTGGGGGGGGGAAAACTGTTTTTT. It yields the protein CASSYRGLGGGKLFF.

The CDR3 coding sequence is TGCGCCAGCAGCTTGAACCAGGGCCGGGAGCAGTACTTC. This translates into CASSLNQGREQYF. The chain uses TRBV5-1 and TRBJ2-7, with D perhaps TRBD1 (5 bases). Germline values: CDR1 SGHRS, CDR2 YFSETQ. V lost 1 base and J lost 7, with 12 bases in between. This CDR3 is built from 13 residues.

V and J are TRBV19 and TRBJ2-7; D might be TRBD1 or TRBD2, each matching 6 bases. Germline values: CDR1 LNHDA, CDR2 SQIVND (reference sequence). Between the trimmed V and J ends, which lost 2 bases and 3 bases, there was a span of 14 bases. The length of the CDR3 is 15 residues. DNA of the CDR3: TGTGCCAGTAGTATATTCGGGGGCGCCGACTACGAGCAGTACTTC. This codes for CASSIFGGADYEQYF.

This chain connects TRBV5-1 to TRBJ1-4; D is ambiguous. The CDR3 runs 18 residues. In germline, CDR1 is SGHRS, CDR2 YFSETQ. V gave up 4 bases and J gave up 0 bases, with 19 bases separating them. The CDR3, as DNA: TGCGCCAGCAGCCCGCGTGGGTCCCTTATTGCAACTAATGAAAAACTGTTTTTT. Protein sequence: CASSPRGSLIATNEKLFF.

J is TRBJ2-7 and V is TRBV11-1, with 7 bases aligning to TRBD1. The CDR3 consists of 18 residues. Trimming took 5 bases from V and 0 from J; bases not matched to a gene: 16. Germline V gene lookup returns CDR1 SGHAT and CDR2 FQDESV (reference sequence). This chain's CDR3 is CASSPAHAGGQSSYEQYF. In DNA, the CDR3 is TGTGCCAGCAGCCCAGCTCACGCAGGGGGACAGAGCTCCTACGAGCAGTACTTC.

The V gene is TRBV12-5, the J gene TRBJ2-7; no clear D gene. V was clipped by 0 bases and J by 5 bases, with 5 bases between them. This CDR3 is 12 amino acids long. CDR1 and CDR2 (germline): LGHNT, FRNRAP. CDR3 in amino acids: CASGLVLHEQYF. CDR3 nucleotides: TGTGCTAGTGGTTTGGTACTACACGAGCAGTACTTC.

V gene TRBV18 combines with J gene TRBJ2-2, with 14 bases aligning to TRBD2. The germline gives CDR1 KGHSH, CDR2 LQKENI. The CDR3 sequence is 24 residues long. J lost 0 bases, V lost 0 bases, and 18 bases had no gene match. The CDR3 nucleotides read TGTGCCAGCTCACCACCGGGAATTGGAGCCGGGACTAGCGGGAGAATCGCGAACACCGGGGAGCTGTTTTTT. Its protein product is CASSPPGIGAGTSGRIANTGELFF.

V is TRBV7-9 and J is TRBJ2-5; D gene uncertain. The J call may be faulty, since TRBJ2-7 better matches the DNA end. CDR1 and CDR2 (germline): SEHNR, FQNEAQ (reference sequence). CDR3 length equals 12 residues. The CDR3 is CASSLGSYEQYF. In DNA form, the CDR3 reads TGTGCCAGCAGCTTAGGATCCTACGAGCAGTACTTC.

The gene calls are TRBV7-6 and TRBJ1-5, with unresolved D. Germline CDR1 SGHVS, CDR2 FNYEAQ. There are 15 residues in the CDR3. V was pared by 1 base and J by 1 base, with 8 bases between. The CDR3 sequence is CASSLGAASNQPQHF. As DNA, the CDR3 is TGTGCCAGCAGCTTAGGAGCCGCGAGCAATCAGCCCCAGCATTTT.

The rearrangement joins TRBV6-6 to TRBJ1-1; possibly TRBD1 for D (5 bases). Per germline, CDR1 MNHNY and CDR2 SVGAGI (reference sequence). The CDR3 covers 14 residues. V shed 6 bases and J shed 6 bases, with 17 bases lying between them. CDR3 region: CASSWTSGDPEAFF. The DNA for the CDR3 is TGTGCCAGCAGCTGGACATCAGGAGACCCTGAAGCTTTCTTT.

The chain combines TRBV28 with TRBJ1-2; 9 nucleotides line up with TRBD1. The germline gives CDR1 MDHEN, CDR2 SYDVKM. CDR3 length: 14 residues. V shed 5 bases and J 3 bases; nucleotides not matched to a gene: 4. The CDR3 loop is CASSVQGADYGYTF. CDR3 nucleotide sequence: TGTGCCAGCAGTGTACAGGGGGCAGACTATGGCTACACCTTC.

This chain links TRBV1 with TRBJ1-2; the DNA was not compared with TRBD1, the D call given in the table. TRBV1 is a pseudogene. This CDR3 contains 16 residues. The CDR3 loop reads CTSSPRGQGAQNGYTF. The CDR3 DNA sequence: TGCACCAGCAGCCCAAGGGGACAGGGGGCGCAAAATGGCTACACCTTC.

The CDR3 DNA reads TGTGCCAGCAGTGGATTTCTCGGTCACGGCTACACCTTC. Its protein is CASSGFLGHGYTF. The genes are TRBV6-1 and TRBJ1-2, with D uncertain. CDR3 length equals 13 residues. CDR1 and CDR2 (germline): MNHNS, SASEGT. V was cut by 4 bases and J by 8 bases, with 14 bases left in between.

The chain employs TRBV7-9 and TRBJ2-7; no definite D call. CDR1 and CDR2 (germline): SEHNR, FQNEAQ (reference sequence). The germline V and J ends were trimmed by 5 bases and 2 bases, with 10 bases remaining between them. The CDR3 contains 13 residues. CDR3 DNA: TGTGCCAGCAGCCAAGAGGCACCCTACGAGCAGTACTTC. Translated: CASSQEAPYEQYF.

CDR3 sequence: CASSSLAGWAETQYF. CDR3 DNA sequence: TGCGCCAGCAGCTCCCTCGCGGGGTGGGCAGAGACCCAGTACTTC. J is TRBJ2-5 and V is TRBV10-2; possible D gene TRBD2, 6 bases. CDR3 length: 15 residues. Germline values: CDR1 WSHSY, CDR2 SAAADI. The germline V and J ends were trimmed by 6 bases and 4 bases, with 18 bases remaining between them.

This clone appeared once. J is TRBJ1-3 and V is TRBV7-2; D may be TRBD1 (5 bases). Germline V gives CDR1 SGHTA, CDR2 FQGNSA. The CDR3 has 15 amino acids. Trimming pared 5 bases from V and 4 bases from J, leaving 15 bases between. In nucleotides, the CDR3 is TGTGCCAGCAGCGCCGTGGGGGGATCAGGAAACACCATATATTTT. It encodes CASSAVGGSGNTIYF.

This chain uses TRBV2 with TRBJ2-1; D is perhaps TRBD2 (5 bases). Germline values: CDR1 SNHLY, CDR2 FYNNEI. CDR3 size: 15 residues. The germline V and J ends were trimmed by 4 bases and 1 base, with 11 bases remaining between them. This chain's CDR3 is CASSGRASSYNEQFF. In nucleotides, the CDR3 is TGTGCCAGCAGTGGGCGGGCCTCATCCTACAATGAGCAGTTCTTC.

This chain links TRBV11-2 with TRBJ1-4, with TRBD1 matching over 8 bases. From germline, CDR1 is SGHAT and CDR2 FQNNGV. The CDR3 sequence is 15 residues long. Trimming took 5 bases from V and 6 from J; bases not matched to a gene: 8. CDR3 loop: CASSNIRGRDEKLFF. The CDR3 bases are TGTGCCAGCAGCAATATCAGGGGGCGGGATGAAAAACTGTTTTTT.

This rearrangement joins TRBV2 to TRBJ1-5; the D gene is possibly TRBD1 (6 bases). The V end lost 2 bases, the J end lost 3 bases, and 14 bases lay between the germline ends. Germline CDR1 SNHLY, CDR2 FYNNEI. The CDR3 sequence is 16 residues long. The CDR3 loop is CASSEQGGIANQPQHF. CDR3 nucleotides: TGTGCCAGCAGTGAACAAGGGGGGATCGCCAATCAGCCCCAGCATTTT.